This T cell receptor beta chain stems from a study of T-cell reconstitution after alpha-beta-depleted transplantation in children. Whole-study results and caveats: High day-60 TCRbeta diversity in some patients came from surviving recipient T cells and thymic progenitors. One year post-transplant, T-cell counts and diversity were largely derived from T cells produced anew. Reported findings indicate that, about two months after transplant, alpha-beta T cells came from several hundred expanded clones, which were derived from non-depleted graft cells.

The TCRbeta library incorporated unique molecular identifiers. TCRdb passed the PCR reads through MiXCR, listing each CDR3 protein once. The sample carries roughly 6,700 distinct CDR3 sequences, more than 15% recorded once. CDR1 is MNHNS, CDR2 SASEGT, per germline. The V and J ends lost 7 bases and 4 bases respectively, with 7 bases between them. The CDR3 is 11 residues long. In its sample, this clonotype was seen many times. Its antigen is unknown. The specimen comprised PBMCs, sampled before TCRalphabeta/CD19-depleted stem cell transplant. The chain uses TRBV6-1 and TRBJ2-5; no clear D. The clonotype originates from a boy aged 2-9 years with acute lymphoblastic leukemia, due to receive a stem cell transplant. DNA of the CDR3: TGTGCCAGCAAGTTCGGAGAGACCCAGTACTTC. It translates to CASKFGETQYF.